The 13 T cell receptor beta chains listed next were all sequenced from one sample in a study of blood T cell repertoires in COVID-19 (dated by TCRdb to about 2020). Preparation of the library involved the immunoSEQ multiplex PCR assay. Sourced from immuneACCESS, this table was stored by TCRdb with only in-frame sequences that have V and J called. A share of the clones is absent; for the studies checked, an unresolved V gene accounts for under half, and the remainder has no known explanation. This sample gives more than 300,000 clones in total; around 90% of them show up just once. The top ten clonotypes cover under 20% of the sample. Sequences were obtained from PBMCs or T cells enriched from blood (not recorded which). The receptor source for this set is a woman in her twenties or thirties who had recovered from COVID-19.

The rearrangement joins TRBV10-2 to TRBJ1-1; D might be TRBD1 (5 bases). This CDR3 region has 15 residues. With 4 bases removed from V and 0 bases from J, the gap between germline ends came to 12 bases. Germline loops: CDR1 WSHSY, CDR2 SAAADI. The CDR3 here is CASSAVGGMNTEAFF. The CDR3 DNA follows: TGCGCCAGCAGTGCCGTTGGGGGGATGAACACTGAAGCTTTCTTT.

This sequence joins TRBV6-2 or TRBV6-3 and TRBJ2-5; possibly TRBD1 for D (6 bases). Trimming took 2 bases from V and 4 from J, leaving 14 bases between them. In germline, CDR1 is MNHEY, CDR2 SVGEGT. This CDR3 spans 15 amino acids. CDR3 sequence: CASSYGQFGVETQYF. CDR3 coding DNA: TGTGCCAGCAGTTACGGACAGTTCGGAGTAGAGACCCAGTACTTC.

This clone was counted only a few times. This chain uses TRBV7-9 with TRBJ2-7, with 7 bases fitting TRBD2. This CDR3 is built from 15 residues. Trimming removed 5 bases from V and 6 bases from J; junction bases left unmatched: 13. Germline CDR1 is SEHNR and CDR2 is FQNEAQ (reference sequence). CDR3 coding DNA: TGTGCCAGCAGCAAATCCGGACTAGTTGGGCCCGAGCAGTACTTC. This gives the protein CASSKSGLVGPEQYF.

The chain has TRBV7-2 and TRBJ2-5, with 8 bases fitting TRBD2. The CDR3 consists of 17 residues. Losses at the gene ends were 2 bases for V and 1 base for J; bases not matched to a gene: 9. CDR1 and CDR2 (germline): SGHTA, FQGNSA. The CDR3 region is CASSLNSGVTFQETQYF. For the CDR3, the DNA is TGTGCCAGCAGCTTAAATAGCGGGGTAACATTCCAAGAGACCCAGTACTTC.

The CDR3 DNA reads TGCGCCAGCAGTCCCAGCGGGAGCGGCACCGGGGAGCTGTTTTTT. Encoded protein: CASSPSGSGTGELFF. The chain combines TRBV5-1 with TRBJ2-2; the match to TRBD2 covers 8 bases. CDR1 and CDR2 from the germline V gene are SGHRS and YFSETQ. The CDR3 has 15 residues. The V and J ends lost 5 bases and 4 bases, in that order; junction bases with no gene match: 7. Drawing the rest from reference TRBV5-1 and TRBJ2-2, the complete variable domain is KAGVTQTPRYLIKTRGQQVTLSCSPISGHRSVSWYQQTPGQGLQFLFEYFSETQRNKGNFPGRFSGRQFSNSRSEMNVSTLELGDSALYLCASSPSGSGTGELFFGEGSRLTVL.

The rearrangement uses TRBV28 and TRBJ1-4; no firm D call. With 7 bases removed from V and 0 bases from J, the gap between germline ends came to 6 bases. Germline lookup yields CDR1 MDHEN and CDR2 SYDVKM. There are 13 residues in the CDR3. The CDR3 DNA reads as TGTGCCAGCATGAGGGCAACTAATGAAAAACTGTTTTTT. It codes for CASMRATNEKLFF.

The V call is TRBV28, the J call TRBJ2-7; 10 nucleotides line up with TRBD2. Germline V gives CDR1 MDHEN, CDR2 SYDVKM. This CDR3 region has 16 residues. J was trimmed by 4 bases and V by 6 bases; bases with no gene match: 12. The chain's CDR3 is CASSTSRTSGRYEQYF. The CDR3 nucleotides read TGTGCCAGCAGCACATCCCGGACTAGCGGTCGGTACGAGCAGTACTTC. The whole variable domain, filled in from reference TRBV28 and TRBJ2-7, reads DVKVTQSSRYLVKRTGEKVFLECVQDMDHENMFWYRQDPGLGLRLIYFSYDVKMKEKGDIPEGYSVSREKKERFSLILESASTNQTSMYLCASSTSRTSGRYEQYFGPGTRLTVT.

In nucleotides, the CDR3 is TGTGCCACCAGCAGAGAGGGTACAGGGAGCTACGAGCAGTACTTC. It encodes CATSREGTGSYEQYF. This chain links TRBV15 with TRBJ2-7, with a possible D match to TRBD1 (6 bases). This CDR3 is built from 15 residues. The germline CDR1 and CDR2 sequences are LNHNV and YYDKDF (reference sequence). V lost 0 bases to trimming and J lost 3 bases, with 12 bases between them.

This sequence joins TRBV25-1 and TRBJ2-5, with D hard to call. Between the trimmed V and J ends, which lost 4 bases and 4 bases, there was a span of 7 bases. Germline-derived CDR1 and CDR2 are MGHDK and SYGVNS. The CDR3 spans 12 residues. The CDR3 region has the DNA TGTGCCAGCAGTGGTACTCCAGAGACCCAGTACTTC. It yields the protein CASSGTPETQYF.

V and J are TRBV4-1 and TRBJ2-7, with a possible D match to TRBD2 (6 bases). Germline V gene sequence: CDR1 MGHRA, CDR2 YSYEKL. Trimming cost V 0 bases and J 6 bases, with 15 bases left between them. This CDR3 comprises 15 residues. The DNA of the CDR3 is TGCGCCAGCAGCCAAGACGGAGGGCTTGCTGGCGAGCAGTACTTC. It is translated as CASSQDGGLAGEQYF.

The chain links TRBV4-3 to TRBJ2-1, with TRBD2 matching over 9 bases. CDR3 length equals 17 residues. With V trimmed by 0 bases and J by 9 bases, 12 bases remained unmatched. Germline CDR1 and CDR2: LGHNA and YSLEER. This CDR3 is CASSQEYSGGPWGEQFF. CDR3 DNA sequence: TGCGCCAGCAGCCAAGAATACAGCGGGGGGCCGTGGGGTGAGCAGTTCTTC.

The chain employs TRBV18 and TRBJ1-2; no clear D. Trimming pared 2 bases from V and 2 bases from J, leaving 12 bases between. This CDR3 contains 15 residues. Germline V lookup: CDR1 KGHSH, CDR2 LQKENI. CDR3 in amino acids: CASSPSQEKNYGYTF. CDR3 coding DNA: TGTGCCAGCTCACCAAGCCAGGAAAAGAACTATGGCTACACCTTC.

The genes are TRBV15 and TRBJ2-1; D is ambiguous. The ends were cut back, 3 bases at V and 6 bases at J, with 9 bases in the middle. The CDR3 runs to 13 residues. The germline V gene has CDR1 LNHNV and CDR2 YYDKDF (reference sequence). CDR3 amino acids: CATSSPSINEQFF. The CDR3, as DNA: TGTGCCACCAGCAGCCCAAGCATCAATGAGCAGTTCTTC.